This entry is about one TCR beta chain. Antigen unknown. This specimen belongs to a study of T cell repertoires in cytomegalovirus infection. For the study at large: Public TCR beta signature analysis indicated the presence of both CMV infection and matching HLA type.

Findings of the study overall: Within the response measured ex vivo, HLA-C-restricted CMV-specific TCR beta clonotypes were dominant. The cumulative frequency of public TCR beta families distinguished individuals who carried CMV together with the relevant HLA.

TCRdb ran MiXCR on the reads and lists one entry per CDR3 protein. The sample includes about 570,000 distinct CDR3 sequences, under 45% of them seen just once. The germline gives CDR1 SGHVS, CDR2 FQNEAQ. Trimming left V 5 bases short and J 1 base short, with 15 bases between. This CDR3 region has 16 residues. This specimen consisted of cultured PBMCs, obtained from culture after CMV antigen stimulation. This clonotype was obtained from a human donor in good health (CMV status not recorded). Some clones in this sample may be carry-over from other donors' samples. J is TRBJ2-1 and V is TRBV7-8; the D is unclear. CDR3 sequence (DNA): TGTGCCAGCAGCGCCCGACCGAGGTTTTCCTACAATGAGCAGTTCTTC. Amino acid sequence: CASSARPRFSYNEQFF.